This entry features one T cell receptor (beta chain) sequence. Its antigen is still unknown. Nothing much larger sits one base from this clone, and base qualities are not available. The CDR3, cysteine through phenylalanine, is 16 amino acids long. This entry keeps only the CDR3 DNA: 48 bases, framed from base 1. V is pared back by 0 bases and J by 2 bases, with 12 bases lying between the germline termini. Reading the germline V gene gives CDR1 KGHSH and CDR2 LQKENI. The source of the sample is a study of molecular identifiers for immune sequencing clone quantification (dated by TCRdb to the late 2010s). General notes on the study: For a replicate experiment, RNA from roughly 18,000 or 92,000 naive CD8 T cells was divided into five aliquots, of which four were sequenced. The study was a methods study using CD8 T cells to benchmark molecular-identifier clustering-based TCR repertoire sequencing (MIDCIRS) and TCR RNA copy counting. Findings and caveats that apply to the study as a whole: Clones above 20 RNA copies held over 97% of molecules in CMV-specific effector cells but under 1% in naive cells. When barcode sub-clustering was left out, chimeric consensus sequences inflated TCR diversity, with chimeras reaching as high as 47%. Spiked-in Jurkat TCR RNA (approximately 10 copies' worth), which is not part of the donor repertoire, was contained in the naive libraries. Even against a background of some 1 million naive CD8 T cells, spiked-in Jurkat TCR RNA amounting to a single cell's worth was reported to be detectable. Modeling gave about three recovered TCR RNA copies per cell versus 8 to 10 by digital PCR, implying about 30% capture efficiency. Identical TCR molecules sharing a barcode could cause highly expanded clone sizes to be underestimated.

Libraries of naive CD8 T cells were built from anywhere between about 17,000 and 1,000,000 sorted cells, with 10%, 30% or 50% of the purified RNA used. On a BD FACSAria II, naive CD8 T cells were FACS-sorted as CD8+CD4-CCR7+CD45RA+ and collected into RLT Plus buffer. Detection sensitivity was tested by spiking Jurkat RNA equal to roughly ten TCR copies' worth into samples containing roughly 19,000-1,000,000 naive CD8 T cells. CD8 T cells were enriched with RosetteSep CD8+ T Cell Enrichment Cocktail and Ficoll-Paque, followed by ACK red cell lysis. Library creation used PCR. The instrument was a NextSeq 500. Bulk TCR libraries were prepared as previously described, using TCR primers listed in Table S5. The Qiagen AllPrep DNA/RNA kit was used to purify total RNA. Before any analysis, reads coming from multiple sequencing runs of the same library were combined into one pool. On the study's bioinformatics: Reads were retained only if the reads had an exact TCR constant sequence, and the retained reads were trimmed to 150 nt and grouped according to their 12-nt molecular barcodes. Reads in each barcode group were sub-clustered using a 15% Levenshtein threshold, and a quality-weighted consensus sequence was built for each RNA molecule. Non-functional sequences were filtered out, along with any lower-count sequence sitting one edit away from another sequence. On the basis of fitting two negative binomial distributions, barcode sub-clusters with fewer than 20% of the maximum read count were discarded. TCRdb's own reprocessing of the public reads used fastp at Q25 and MiXCR and kept productive beta chains. When rows share a CDR3 protein, they turn into one entry using the most common DNA and genes. The V and J calls were determined by TCRdb, not by the authors. Recorded for this sample are 85,000 to 130,000 distinct CDR3 sequences; about 35% of them occurred a single time. Around 4.2% of the sample lies in the top ten.

Sequencing was performed on naive CD8+ T cells from blood, with Jurkat cell RNA spiked in. The intended sense of this specimen's cell subset or site label: FACS-sorted CD8+CD4-CCR7+CD45RA+ naive T cells. This sequence was found in a human donor in good health. Some libraries in this study had Jurkat cell RNA spiked in. The chain was built from TRBV18 and TRBJ2-3; the D gene is possibly TRBD2, with 6 bases matching. The nucleotide sequence is given as TGTGCCAGCTCACCACCGGAGGGGCTCTACACAGATACGCAGTATTTT. Its amino acids are CASSPPEGLYTDTQYF.